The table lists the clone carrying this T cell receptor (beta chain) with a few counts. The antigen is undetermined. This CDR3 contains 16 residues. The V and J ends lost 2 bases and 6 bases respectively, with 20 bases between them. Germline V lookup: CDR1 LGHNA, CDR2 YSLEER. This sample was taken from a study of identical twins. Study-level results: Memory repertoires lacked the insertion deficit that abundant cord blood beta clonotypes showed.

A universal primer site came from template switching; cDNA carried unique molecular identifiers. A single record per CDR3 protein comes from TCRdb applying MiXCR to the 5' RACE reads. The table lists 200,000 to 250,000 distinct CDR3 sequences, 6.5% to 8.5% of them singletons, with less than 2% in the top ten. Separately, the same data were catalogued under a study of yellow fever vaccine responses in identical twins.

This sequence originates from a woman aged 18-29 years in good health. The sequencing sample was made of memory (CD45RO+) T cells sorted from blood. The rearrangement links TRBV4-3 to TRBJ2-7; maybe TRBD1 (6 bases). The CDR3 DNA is TGCGCCAGCAGCCAACTCGTCGGTGGGGGCTCGGGCGAGCAGTACTTC. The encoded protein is CASSQLVGGGSGEQYF.